The rows below give T cell receptor beta chains drawn from one sample of a study of OX40 agonist ivuxolimab in advanced cancers. Profiling relied on immunoSEQ multiplex PCR, and the TCRdb table lists in-frame clones only, not all of them. The sample records about 35,000 clones, approximately 79% being singletons. This sample comprised CD4+ or CD8+ T cells sorted from blood, obtained in a trial of the OX40 agonist ivuxolimab. Every receptor here comes from an adult with an advanced solid tumor such as melanoma, head and neck, liver or kidney cancer. Each CDR3 is given with its conserved first and last residue. The D gene is left open where the match is weak. Expanded clones are given a class, and other clones once, few, many or no size at all.

V gene	CDR3 length	J gene	clone size	D gene	CDR3 DNA	CDR3 protein
TRBV4-2	13	TRBJ1-3	.	.	TGTGCCAGCAGCTTAGGGTCAGGAAACACCATATATTTT	CASSLGSGNTIYF
TRBV28	15	TRBJ1-6	.	TRBD1	TGTGCCAGCAGTCGACTTGGACAGGGAGGCTCACCCCTCCACTTT	CASSRLGQGGSPLHF
TRBV9	16	TRBJ2-1	few	.	TGTGCCAGCAGCGCCGGGTTCCGGGGGATCAATAATGAGCAGTTCTTC	CASSAGFRGINNEQFF
TRBV7-2	14	TRBJ2-1	few	TRBD2	TGTGCCAGCAGCTTAACTAGCGGGGCTCGCAAGCAGTTCTTC	CASSLTSGARKQFF
TRBV2	14	TRBJ2-7	medium-sized	TRBD1	TGTGCCAGCAGTCCGGGACAGGGGTACTACGAGCAGTACTTC	CASSPGQGYYEQYF
TRBV5-8	12	TRBJ2-7	.	.	TGTGCCAGCAGCAGGACAGATGCAGGGAGGTACTTC	CASSRTDAGRYF
TRBV7-2	14	TRBJ2-3	.	.	TGTGCCAGCAGCTCGCGGGGCGGAACAGATACGCAGTATTTT	CASSSRGGTDTQYF
TRBV27	13	TRBJ1-1	.	.	TGTGCCAGCAGTTTATCGGGGACACCTGAAGCTTTCTTT	CASSLSGTPEAFF
TRBV4-2	14	TRBJ2-3	.	.	TGTGCCAGCAGCCAAGGCGGGGTCGGAGATACGCAGTATTTT	CASSQGGVGDTQYF
TRBV7-3	13	TRBJ2-7	.	.	TGTGCCAGCAGCTCCTGGCCAGGATACGAGCAGTACTTC	CASSSWPGYEQYF
TRBV9	14	TRBJ2-7	.	.	TGTGCCAGCAGCCCAGAGAGATCTACCTACGAGCAGTACTTC	CASSPERSTYEQYF
TRBV7-8	14	TRBJ2-1	.	.	TGTGCCAGCAGCTTTAGGGGCAGATACAATGAGCAGTTCTTC	CASSFRGRYNEQFF
TRBV2	14	TRBJ2-1	.	TRBD1	TGTGCCAGCAGTGCCGACAGGGCGCCCAATGAGCAGTTCTTC	CASSADRAPNEQFF
TRBV28	13	TRBJ2-4	.	TRBD2	TGTGCCAGCGGCGGGGGGGCCAAAAACATTCAGTACTTC	CASGGGAKNIQYF
TRBV5-1	14	TRBJ1-3	.	TRBD1	TGCGCCAGCAGCTCCTGGACAGGGGGAAACACCATATATTTT	CASSSWTGGNTIYF
TRBV5-4	14	TRBJ2-5	.	.	TGTGCCAGCAGCTTGAGCGACAACCAAGAGACCCAGTACTTC	CASSLSDNQETQYF
TRBV2	15	TRBJ2-7	.	TRBD1	TGTGCCAGCAGCACCCTTGGACAGGGTGGAGACGAGCAGTACTTC	CASSTLGQGGDEQYF
TRBV4-1	18	TRBJ1-6	.	.	TGCGCCAGCAGCCAAGATACCCCAGGCAACACCTATAATTCACCCCTCCACTTT	CASSQDTPGNTYNSPLHF
TRBV6-1	13	TRBJ1-5	.	.	TGTGCCAGCGGGGTATTACCCCTTCAGCCCCAGCATTTT	CASGVLPLQPQHF
TRBV15	16	TRBJ1-4	.	.	TGTGCCACCAGCACTGATGACACCCCGGCACGGGAAAAACTGTTTTTT	CATSTDDTPAREKLFF
TRBV19	13	TRBJ1-1	.	.	TGTGCCAGTAGTATTTGGAGGAACACTGAAGCTTTCTTT	CASSIWRNTEAFF
TRBV19	16	TRBJ2-1	.	TRBD2	TGTGCCAGTTCGGAGGGACCGGGGGGGCCTTACAATGAGCAGTTCTTC	CASSEGPGGPYNEQFF
TRBV4-2	18	TRBJ2-1	.	TRBD2	TGTGCCAGCAGCCAAGATCTGGGCGGGAGGGCCGGAGACAATGAGCAGTTCTTC	CASSQDLGGRAGDNEQFF
TRBV30	13	TRBJ1-4	.	.	TGTGCCTGGAAGAAGGAAACTAATGAAAAACTGTTTTTT	CAWKKETNEKLFF
TRBV28	17	TRBJ2-2	.	TRBD2	TGTGCCAGCAGTAAACCGGGACTAGCGGGGCCGACCGGGGAGCTGTTTTTT	CASSKPGLAGPTGELFF
TRBV15	17	TRBJ2-1	.	TRBD2	TGTGCCACCAGCAGAGGCAGACTAGCGGGGAACCGGAATGAGCAGTTCTTC	CATSRGRLAGNRNEQFF
TRBV21-1	16	TRBJ1-6	.	.	TGTGCCAGCAGCGCCCCCGGTCAGGGACACCTTTCACCCCTCCACTTT	CASSAPGQGHLSPLHF
TRBV10-3	15	TRBJ2-3	.	TRBD1	TGTGCCATCAGTGACGGGACAGGAGGCACAGATACGCAGTATTTT	CAISDGTGGTDTQYF
TRBV5-4	15	TRBJ2-2	.	TRBD1	TGTGCCAGCAGCTTTGGACAGGGGGACACCGGGGAGCTGTTTTTT	CASSFGQGDTGELFF
TRBV6-1	12	TRBJ2-7	.	.	TGTGCCAGCATGCACGCCACGGGTGAGCAGTACTTC	CASMHATGEQYF
TRBV9	15	TRBJ2-5	.	.	TGTGCCAGCAGCGTAGGTGGTAGCTACCAAGAGACCCAGTACTTC	CASSVGGSYQETQYF